A selection of T cell receptor beta chains follows, all from one sample in a study of blood T cell repertoires in COVID-19. Some clones are missing from TCRdb's copy, which holds only in-frame ones; the method was immunoSEQ multiplex PCR. The sample shows roughly 250,000 clones, approximately 91% of them seen only once. Sequencing was carried out using peripheral blood. The receptors stem from a woman aged 40 to 50 who had recovered from COVID-19. Each CDR3 is given with its conserved first and last residue. D genes are given only for firm matches. For some rows the clone size is stated as once, few or many, or as a class when expanded; others skip it.

len,j_gene,d_gene,abundance,v_gene,CDR3nt,CDR3aa
20,TRBJ2-1,TRBD2,.,TRBV4-1,TGCGCCAGCAGCCAAGATCAGGGACTAGCGGGAGTAAGCTCCTACAATGAGCAGTTCTTC,CASSQDQGLAGVSSYNEQFF
13,TRBJ2-5,.,.,TRBV19,TGTGCCAGTAGTATACTCTTCCAAGAGACCCAGTACTTC,CASSILFQETQYF
16,TRBJ2-1,TRBD2,.,TRBV6-5,TGTGCCAGCAGTTACTGGCCGGGAGGGCCTGACAATGAGCAGTTCTTC,CASSYWPGGPDNEQFF
15,TRBJ2-7,.,.,TRBV24-1,TGTGCCACCAGTGATTTGGCGGAGGCCTCCTACGAGCAGTACTTC,CATSDLAEASYEQYF
17,TRBJ1-3,.,.,TRBV19,TGTGCCAGTAGTCCCCGGGCAGGGCAAAGCTCTGGAAACACCATATATTTT,CASSPRAGQSSGNTIYF
13,TRBJ1-2,.,.,TRBV7-8,TGTGCCAGCAGCCCTGAGGGTGGCTGGGGCTACACCTTC,CASSPEGGWGYTF
17,TRBJ1-5,TRBD1,once,TRBV2,TGTGCCAGCAGTGGGGACAGGGGGGTTTATAGCAATCAGCCCCAGCATTTT,CASSGDRGVYSNQPQHF
14,TRBJ1-2,.,.,TRBV7-8,TGTGCCAGCAGCTTAAGTGGCAGGGAGGGTGGCTACACCTTC,CASSLSGREGGYTF
15,TRBJ1-6,TRBD1,.,TRBV5-1,TGCGCCAGCAGCCGAGGGGGCAGGGGGAATTCACCCCTCCACTTT,CASSRGGRGNSPLHF
14,TRBJ2-3,TRBD2,.,TRBV6-4,TGTGCCAGCAGTGAGCGGGGGGGCACAGATACGCAGTATTTT,CASSERGGTDTQYF
12,TRBJ2-7,.,.,TRBV5-4,TGTGCCAGCAGCTTGGTGGGCCACGAGCAGTACTTC,CASSLVGHEQYF
13,TRBJ2-2,.,.,TRBV7-2,TGTGCCAGCAGCCCAGACTCCACCGGGGAGCTGTTTTTT,CASSPDSTGELFF
12,TRBJ2-3,.,.,TRBV2,TGTGCCAGCAGTAAGAGCGGAGATACGCAGTATTTT,CASSKSGDTQYF
13,TRBJ2-7,.,.,TRBV28,TGTGCCAGCAGCCCGACTATGGCGGGCGAGCAGTACTTC,CASSPTMAGEQYF
16,TRBJ2-3,TRBD2,.,TRBV9,TGTGCCAGCAGCGTAGGACTAGCGGGTTTCACAGATACGCAGTATTTT,CASSVGLAGFTDTQYF
17,TRBJ1-2,TRBD1,.,TRBV3-1/TRBV3-2,TGTGCCAGCAGCCAAGGGAGGGGGCCAGGACCTAACTATGGCTACACCTTC,CASSQGRGPGPNYGYTF
17,TRBJ2-3,TRBD1,once,TRBV18,TGTGCCAGCTCACCACCCGACAGGGGCTTTTCCCCAGATACGCAGTATTTT,CASSPPDRGFSPDTQYF
15,TRBJ2-7,.,.,TRBV4-1,TGCGCCAGCAGCCCAGTGGGGGCATTCTCCTACGAGCAGTACTTC,CASSPVGAFSYEQYF
15,TRBJ2-7,TRBD1,.,TRBV19,TGTGCCAGTAGTATCCGACAGGGGCCCTCCTACGAGCAGTACTTC,CASSIRQGPSYEQYF
11,TRBJ2-7,.,.,TRBV10-3,TGTGCCATCAGTGATCTGAGGGAGCAGTACTTC,CAISDLREQYF
13,TRBJ1-2,TRBD1,.,TRBV28,TGTGCCAGCAGTCTAGGGGGCGTCTATGGCTACACCTTC,CASSLGGVYGYTF
15,TRBJ2-6,.,.,TRBV5-1,TGCGCCAGCAGCCCCGCGGAGTCTGGGGCCAACGTCCTGACTTTC,CASSPAESGANVLTF
17,TRBJ2-1,TRBD2,.,TRBV5-8,TGTGCCAGCAGCTGGAACGCGGGGACTAGCGGGAGGAATGAGCAGTTCTTC,CASSWNAGTSGRNEQFF
15,TRBJ2-1,.,.,TRBV5-1,TGCGCCAGCAGCTTGGAGGGAGCGGTCTACAATGAGCAGTTCTTC,CASSLEGAVYNEQFF
12,TRBJ2-3,.,.,TRBV7-3,TGTGCCAGCACCGATGGAGGAGGTACGCAGTATTTT,CASTDGGGTQYF
15,TRBJ2-5,TRBD1,.,TRBV7-2,TGTGCCAGCAGCCACTATGGACAGGGGAGAGAGACCCAGTACTTC,CASSHYGQGRETQYF
13,TRBJ2-5,.,.,TRBV12-3/TRBV12-4,TGTGCCAGCAGTTTACGGGGAAGGGAGACCCAGTACTTC,CASSLRGRETQYF
15,TRBJ1-1,TRBD1,.,TRBV19,TGTGCCAGTAGCCCAAGGGACAGGGTAGGGACTGAAGCTTTCTTT,CASSPRDRVGTEAFF
11,TRBJ2-1,.,.,TRBV19,TGTGCCAGTACTATGGGCAGGGTGGAGTTCTTC,CASTMGRVEFF
16,TRBJ1-2,TRBD1,few,TRBV18,TGTGCCAGCTCTTTGGGACAGGGGACGTTGGATGGTGGCTACACCTTC,CASSLGQGTLDGGYTF
14,TRBJ2-1,.,.,TRBV5-1,TGCGCCAGCAGCCCCGCTCCGAGGTACAATGAGCAGTTCTTC,CASSPAPRYNEQFF
19,TRBJ2-4,TRBD2,.,TRBV11-3,TGTGCCAGCAGCTTATCCGGGACTAGCGGGAGCGGGTCCAAAAACATTCAGTACTTC,CASSLSGTSGSGSKNIQYF
12,TRBJ1-3,.,.,TRBV9,TGTGCCAGCAGCGTGGGGGGGACCACCATATATTTT,CASSVGGTTIYF
14,TRBJ2-7,TRBD1,.,TRBV27,TGTGCCAGCCGCTGGACAGGGGGCCCCTACGAGCAGTACTTC,CASRWTGGPYEQYF
15,TRBJ1-6,.,.,TRBV4-3,TGCGCCAGCAGCCAAGATTGGCGGGGTAATTCACCCCTCCACTTT,CASSQDWRGNSPLHF
15,TRBJ2-5,TRBD1,.,TRBV18,TGTGCCAGCTCATCCGACAGGGAAGTCCGGTTAACCCAGTACTTC,CASSSDREVRLTQYF
18,TRBJ1-6,.,.,TRBV7-8,TGTGCCAGCAGCAACTCGATCACAGGGAGCTCCTATAATTCACCCCTCCACTTT,CASSNSITGSSYNSPLHF
15,TRBJ2-7,TRBD1,.,TRBV29-1,TGCAGCGTTGAACCTGCGGACAGGGTTGACTACGAGCAGTACTTC,CSVEPADRVDYEQYF
14,TRBJ2-7,.,.,TRBV11-2,TGTGCCAGCAGGTTACACAGGACCGCCTACGAGCAGTACTTC,CASRLHRTAYEQYF
13,TRBJ2-5,TRBD1,.,TRBV5-1,TGCGCCAGCAGCTCAAGACAGGGAGAGACCCAGTACTTC,CASSSRQGETQYF
15,TRBJ2-7,TRBD1,.,TRBV2,TGTGCCAGCAGGAGGGAGACAGGGGGCTCATACGAGCAGTACTTC,CASRRETGGSYEQYF
15,TRBJ2-2,.,few,TRBV5-1,TGCGCCAGCAGCGGAGGACGTGCGAACACCGGGGAGCTGTTTTTT,CASSGGRANTGELFF
15,TRBJ2-3,TRBD2,.,TRBV27,TGTGCCAGCAGTTCTAGCGGGGATACCACAGATACGCAGTATTTT,CASSSSGDTTDTQYF
15,TRBJ1-2,.,.,TRBV7-8,TGTGCCAGCAGCTTAGAAAGTTGGCAGATCTATGGCTACACCTTC,CASSLESWQIYGYTF
16,TRBJ1-4,.,.,TRBV18,TGTGCCAGCTCACCACGGACAATCGGAACTAATGAAAAACTGTTTTTT,CASSPRTIGTNEKLFF
14,TRBJ2-7,.,.,TRBV6-5,TGTGCCAGCAGAGAGTCAGGGTACAACTACGAGCAGTACTTC,CASRESGYNYEQYF
16,TRBJ1-6,.,.,TRBV19,TGTGCCAGTAGCCTACAGACTAGCCCGAATAATTCACCCCTCCACTTT,CASSLQTSPNNSPLHF
17,TRBJ2-6,TRBD1,once,TRBV27,TGTGCCAGCAGTCCGGGACAGGGGTTCTCTGGGGCCAACGTCCTGACTTTC,CASSPGQGFSGANVLTF
15,TRBJ1-5,.,.,TRBV4-1,TGCGCCAGCAGCCAAGAACAGGGCCGCAATCAGCCCCAGCATTTT,CASSQEQGRNQPQHF
20,TRBJ2-2,TRBD2,.,TRBV9,TGTGCCAGCAGCGTAGCCCAGGGACTAGCGGGAGATTGGTACACCGGGGAGCTGTTTTTT,CASSVAQGLAGDWYTGELFF
14,TRBJ2-7,.,.,TRBV9,TGTGCCAGCAGCGTACAGGGTGGGTCCTACGAGCAGTACTTC,CASSVQGGSYEQYF
18,TRBJ2-7,.,.,TRBV6-2/TRBV6-3,TGTGCCAGCAGCACACTCATCGCGCCATGGACAGCGGATAGCGAGCAGTACTTC,CASSTLIAPWTADSEQYF